This T cell receptor (beta chain) was recovered during a study of cytomegalovirus exposure and HLA in healthy donors. The study's findings and limits: The study flagged about 160 TCR beta chains as cytomegalovirus-associated. Rarity marked most TCR sequences, yet some public TCRs occurred in many donors.

While the first cohort had around 700 subjects, the donors belonged to the separate validation cohort of about 120 subjects. Germline V gene sequence: CDR1 SQVTM, CDR2 ANQGSEA. Between the trimmed V and J ends, which lost 1 base and 3 bases, there was a span of 13 bases. The CDR3 contains 15 residues. Assay: immunoSEQ multiplex PCR; the TCRdb copy retains only in-frame clones and omits some. This repertoire shows about 120,000 clones, roughly 95% found once; its top ten account for less than 2%. As concerns this clone: Antigen: not known.

The receptor comes from a man aged 18 to 35 in good health and CMV-seronegative. Sample: PBMCs. The chain combines TRBV29-1 with TRBJ2-1; a possible D gene is TRBD2 (6 bases). The CDR3 DNA follows: TGCAGCGTTGAAGGGGACTCACCTATCTACAATGAGCAGTTCTTC. It is translated as CSVEGDSPIYNEQFF.